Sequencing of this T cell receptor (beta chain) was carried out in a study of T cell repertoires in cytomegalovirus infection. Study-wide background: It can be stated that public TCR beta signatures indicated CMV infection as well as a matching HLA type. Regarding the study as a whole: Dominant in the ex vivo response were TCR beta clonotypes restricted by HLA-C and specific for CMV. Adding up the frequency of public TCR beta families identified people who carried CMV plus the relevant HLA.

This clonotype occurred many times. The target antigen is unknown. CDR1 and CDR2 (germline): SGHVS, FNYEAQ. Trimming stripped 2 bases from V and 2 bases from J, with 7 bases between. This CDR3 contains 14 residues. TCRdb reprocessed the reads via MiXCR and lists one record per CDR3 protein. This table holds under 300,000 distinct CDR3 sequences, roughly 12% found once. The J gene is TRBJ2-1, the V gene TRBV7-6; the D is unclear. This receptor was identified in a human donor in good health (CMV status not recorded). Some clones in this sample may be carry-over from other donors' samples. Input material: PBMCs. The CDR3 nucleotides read TGTGCCAGCAGCTTACGAGCTCCCTACAATGAGCAGTTCTTC. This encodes CASSLRAPYNEQFF.